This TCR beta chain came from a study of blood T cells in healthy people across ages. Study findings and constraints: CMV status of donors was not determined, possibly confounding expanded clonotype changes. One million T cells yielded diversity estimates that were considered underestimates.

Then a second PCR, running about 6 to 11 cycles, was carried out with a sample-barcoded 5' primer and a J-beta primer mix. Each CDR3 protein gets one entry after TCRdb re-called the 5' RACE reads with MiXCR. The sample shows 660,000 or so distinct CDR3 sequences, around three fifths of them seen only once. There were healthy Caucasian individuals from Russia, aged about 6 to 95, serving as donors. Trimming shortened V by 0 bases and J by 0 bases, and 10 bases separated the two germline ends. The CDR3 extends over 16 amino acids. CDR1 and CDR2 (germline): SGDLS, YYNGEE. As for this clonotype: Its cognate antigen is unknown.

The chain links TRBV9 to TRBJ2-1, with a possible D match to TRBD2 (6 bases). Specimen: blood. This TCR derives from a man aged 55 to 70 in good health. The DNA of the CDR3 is TGTGCCAGCAGCGTAGATGGGAGGCCCTCCTACAATGAGCAGTTCTTC. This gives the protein CASSVDGRPSYNEQFF.